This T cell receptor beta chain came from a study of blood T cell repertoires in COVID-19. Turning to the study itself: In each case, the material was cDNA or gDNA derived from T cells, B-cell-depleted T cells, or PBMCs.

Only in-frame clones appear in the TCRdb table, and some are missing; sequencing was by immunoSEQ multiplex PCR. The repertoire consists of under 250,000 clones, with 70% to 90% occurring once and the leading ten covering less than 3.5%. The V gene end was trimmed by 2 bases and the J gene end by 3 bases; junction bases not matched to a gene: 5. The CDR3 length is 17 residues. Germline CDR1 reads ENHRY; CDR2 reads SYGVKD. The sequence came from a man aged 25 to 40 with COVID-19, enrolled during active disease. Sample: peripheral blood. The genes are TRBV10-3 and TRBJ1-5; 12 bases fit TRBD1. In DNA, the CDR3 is TGTGCCATCAGTGAGGGGGGGACAGGGGGCTTCAATCAGCCCCAGCATTTT. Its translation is CAISEGGTGGFNQPQHF.